This is a list of T cell receptor beta chains from one sample in a study of T cell changes during pregnancy in multiple sclerosis. TCRdb's table, derived via immunoSEQ multiplex PCR, lists solely in-frame clones and lacks some. The repertoire has under 65,000 clones, 90% to 95% of them found once; the top ten carry just over 2.5%. The sequenced sample was CD8+ T cells from peripheral blood mononuclear cells, obtained after pregnancy. The receptors were sampled from a female donor with multiple sclerosis, enrolled in a pregnancy study. Both conserved end residues are part of each CDR3. A D gene is named only where the DNA matches it firmly. Size tells how often a clone was seen (once, few, many) or the class of an expanded clone, and some rows leave it out.

J gene,D gene,V gene,clone size,CDR3 DNA,CDR3 protein
TRBJ1-5,-,TRBV28,-,TGTGCCAGCAGTTCCCCAGGGGATAGCAATCAGCCCCAGCATTTT,CASSSPGDSNQPQHF
TRBJ1-1,-,TRBV19,-,TGTGCCAGTAGTATAGCCCGGAACACTGAAGCTTTCTTT,CASSIARNTEAFF
TRBJ1-4,-,TRBV9,-,TGTGCCAGCAGCGTAGGGGCGTCAACTAATGAAAAACTGTTTTTT,CASSVGASTNEKLFF
TRBJ2-3,-,TRBV6-1,once,TGTGCCAGCAGTGAAGTTGGCAGGAGCAGGGCAGATACGCAGTATTTT,CASSEVGRSRADTQYF
TRBJ2-1,-,TRBV2,-,TGTGCCAGCAGTGAATTTTCGGACAATGAGCAGTTCTTC,CASSEFSDNEQFF
TRBJ2-1,-,TRBV5-1,-,TGCGCCAGCAGCTTGCCCCCGGGAGACAATGAGCAGTTCTTC,CASSLPPGDNEQFF
TRBJ2-1,TRBD2,TRBV28,few,TGTGCCAGCAGTTTTATCGCGGGAGGGTACAATGAGCAGTTCTTC,CASSFIAGGYNEQFF
TRBJ2-7,TRBD1,TRBV2,-,TGTGCCAGCAGGGGCCCCGGGACAGGGGTGGGCGAGCAGTACTTC,CASRGPGTGVGEQYF
TRBJ1-2,-,TRBV2,-,TGTGCCAGCAGTGCAAAAGCTAGACTCTATGGCTACACCTTC,CASSAKARLYGYTF
TRBJ1-1,-,TRBV19,-,TGTGCCAGTAAGATAGGGGACACTGAAGCTTTCTTT,CASKIGDTEAFF
TRBJ1-1,-,TRBV2,-,TGTGCCAGCAGCCCCTACTGGCCAGGGGCGGGGGACACTGAAGCTTTCTTT,CASSPYWPGAGDTEAFF
TRBJ1-1,-,TRBV11-2,-,TGTGCCAGCAGCTTAGAATATCGAGGGGGGGGTACTGAAGCTTTCTTT,CASSLEYRGGGTEAFF
TRBJ1-2,TRBD1,TRBV5-6,-,TGTGCCAGCAGCTTGGAAGAGGGGGCAGCAAGTGGCTACACCTTC,CASSLEEGAASGYTF
TRBJ1-2,TRBD1,TRBV27,-,TGTGCCAGCAGTTTGGACGGACAGGGGGCATATAACTATGGCTACACCTTC,CASSLDGQGAYNYGYTF
TRBJ2-7,TRBD1,TRBV28,-,TGTGCCAGCAGCACCACATCCCGGCAGGGGGCTCTGTACTTC,CASSTTSRQGALYF
TRBJ1-1,-,TRBV7-9,-,TGTGCCAGCAGCTTAACAGACAGCAGCGCTGAAGCTTTCTTT,CASSLTDSSAEAFF
TRBJ2-7,TRBD2,TRBV9,-,TGTGCCAGCAACCCTAGCGGGAGGTTCCATAACGAGCAGTACTTC,CASNPSGRFHNEQYF
TRBJ2-7,-,TRBV19,-,TGTGCCAGTAGTATAGGATCCAGTTTCTTCGACGAGCAGTACTTC,CASSIGSSFFDEQYF
TRBJ2-7,-,TRBV4-1,-,TGCGCCAGCAGTCACAGAGGGAGGCCCCACGAGCAGTACTTC,CASSHRGRPHEQYF
TRBJ1-2,-,TRBV5-1,-,TGCGCCAGCAACGGAGACTATGGCTACACCTTC,CASNGDYGYTF
TRBJ2-7,-,TRBV29-1,-,TGCAGCGTTGATAGGGCGGGAGAGCAGTACTTC,CSVDRAGEQYF
TRBJ2-7,TRBD1,TRBV7-8,-,TGTGCCAGCAGCCCAGGGGGCTACGAGCAGTACTTC,CASSPGGYEQYF
TRBJ2-1,TRBD2,TRBV5-6,-,TGTGCCAGCAGCCCTACCGGGGCGGGAGGGCTTTATGAGCAGTTCTTC,CASSPTGAGGLYEQFF
TRBJ2-3,-,TRBV5-6,once,TGTGCCAGCAGTTCCCTAGGCGAAAGCACAGATACGCAGTATTTT,CASSSLGESTDTQYF
TRBJ2-7,-,TRBV6-1,-,TGTGCCAGCTCGGGTGAGCAGTACTTC,CASSGEQYF
TRBJ2-7,TRBD2,TRBV19,-,TGTGCCAGTAGTATAGCCCACAGCGGGGCTAGTGGCGAGCAGTACTTC,CASSIAHSGASGEQYF
TRBJ2-1,-,TRBV27,-,TGTGCCAGCAGTTTACCCCCACGGTACAATGAGCAGTTCTTC,CASSLPPRYNEQFF
TRBJ2-7,TRBD2,TRBV27,-,TGTGCCAGCAGTTCCCCTTCGTCTAGCGGGAGGGCCGACTACGAGCAGTACTTC,CASSSPSSSGRADYEQYF
TRBJ1-2,-,TRBV6-1,-,TGTGCCAGCAGTGAACTCGCAGTTAACTATGGCTACACCTTC,CASSELAVNYGYTF
TRBJ2-2,-,TRBV4-3,-,TGCGCCAGCGCGGTGCTTAGCGGGAACACCGGGGAGCTGTTTTTT,CASAVLSGNTGELFF
TRBJ2-1,TRBD2,TRBV4-3,-,TGCGCCAGCAGCCAAGTAACTAGCGGGGAGACCCAGGCCTACAATGAGCAGTTCTTC,CASSQVTSGETQAYNEQFF
TRBJ2-7,TRBD2,TRBV7-9,-,TGTGCCAGCAAGAAACAGACGATAGCGGGAACCTACGAGCAGTACTTC,CASKKQTIAGTYEQYF
TRBJ2-3,TRBD2,TRBV2,-,TGTGCCAGCAGTGAATTTGACGGGAGGGCCGATACGCAGTATTTT,CASSEFDGRADTQYF